Shown below are 23 T cell receptor beta chains from a single sample sequenced in a study of CD8 T cells in Susac syndrome. Random-hexamer reverse transcription was applied to about 0.5 to 1 ug RNA. Via MiXCR, TCRdb re-called the immunoSEQ multiplex PCR reads, giving one row per CDR3 protein. The data contain under 85,000 distinct CDR3 sequences, 85% to 95% of them seen just once; the ten biggest clones take up more than 0.4%. The sample taken for sequencing was CD8+ T cells from PBMCs. The receptor source for this set is a human donor with Susac syndrome.

The chain recombines TRBV3-1 with TRBJ2-5, with D tentatively TRBD2 (5 bases). Trimming pared 4 bases from V and 4 bases from J, leaving 25 bases between. CDR1 and CDR2 from the germline V gene are LGHDT and YNNKEL (reference sequence). The CDR3 runs 18 residues. The CDR3 DNA reads as TGTGCCAGCAGCCCCTCCTCGGGGATAGTTGGAAGTAGAGAGACCCAGTACTTC. This encodes CASSPSSGIVGSRETQYF.

The chain couples TRBV5-1 to TRBJ2-7; tentatively, D is TRBD1 (5 bases). Between the trimmed V and J ends, which lost 0 bases and 7 bases, there was a span of 14 bases. CDR1 and CDR2 from the germline V gene are SGHRS and YFSETQ. The CDR3 is 14 amino acids. The DNA of the CDR3 is TGCGCCAGCAGCTTGGGAGGCAGGGCAGAAGAGCAGTACTTC. Its protein is CASSLGGRAEEQYF.

The chain combines TRBV4-2 with TRBJ2-7, with 11 nucleotides matching TRBD1. This CDR3 region has 15 residues. Per the germline V gene, CDR1 is LGHNA and CDR2 is YNFKEQ. J lost 5 bases, V lost 4 bases, and 7 bases had no gene match. Here the CDR3 reads CASSPTGTGGDEQYF. CDR3 DNA: TGTGCCAGCAGCCCTACCGGGACAGGGGGTGACGAGCAGTACTTC.

V is TRBV2 and J is TRBJ2-5; no firm D call. Germline V CDR1 and CDR2: SNHLY, FYNNEI. The CDR3 spans 15 residues. Trimming removed 0 bases at V and 5 bases at J, with 13 bases between. CDR3 sequence: CASSEALRHTETQYF. In DNA, the CDR3 is TGTGCCAGCAGTGAAGCGCTTCGGCATACGGAGACCCAGTACTTC.

The rearrangement links TRBV4-3 to TRBJ1-3, with D hard to call. This CDR3 is built from 18 residues. Germline assignment: CDR1 LGHNA and CDR2 YSLEER. V was trimmed by 0 bases and J by 0 bases, leaving 15 bases between them. The CDR3 region is CASSQDRTITTSGNTIYF. CDR3 nucleotide sequence: TGCGCCAGCAGCCAAGATAGGACCATTACTACCTCTGGAAACACCATATATTTT.

The CDR3 coding sequence is TGTGCCACCAGCATACTTTCTACTAGCACAGATACGCAGTATTTT. Protein product: CATSILSTSTDTQYF. This chain uses TRBV15 with TRBJ2-3; D uncertain. The V gene's germline CDR1 is LNHNV and CDR2 YYDKDF (reference sequence). This CDR3 contains 15 residues. V was clipped by 4 bases and J by 0 bases, with 11 bases between them.

This rearrangement joins TRBV9 to TRBJ1-2; 8 bases are a match to TRBD1. CDR3 length equals 16 residues. The junction had 10 bases not matched to a gene; V was cut back by 4 bases and J by 2 bases. Germline values: CDR1 SGDLS, CDR2 YYNGEE. CDR3 loop: CASSNPRDRPNYGYTF. The CDR3 DNA follows: TGTGCCAGCAGCAATCCCCGGGACAGGCCGAACTATGGCTACACCTTC.

The chain has TRBV7-9 and TRBJ2-1; TRBD2 matches 8 bases. The CDR3 is 16 residues long. Germline V gene data show CDR1 as SEHNR and CDR2 as FQNEAQ (reference sequence). J lost 7 bases, V lost 4 bases, and 12 bases had no gene match. This chain's CDR3 is CASSSPSSGIWNEQFF. In DNA, the CDR3 is TGTGCCAGCAGCTCCCCCAGTAGCGGGATATGGAATGAGCAGTTCTTC.

The V call is TRBV30, the J call TRBJ2-5; no clear D gene. The germline V gene encodes CDR1 GTSNPN and CDR2 SVGIG (reference sequence). The germline V and J ends were trimmed by 0 bases and 5 bases, with 10 bases remaining between them. The CDR3 sequence is 13 residues long. Written as DNA, the CDR3 is TGTGCCTGGAGTGTTACCCGTTGGGAGACCCAGTACTTC. As protein: CAWSVTRWETQYF.

This clonotype was seen more than once but under ten times. V usage is TRBV24-1 and J usage is TRBJ2-3; a possible D gene is TRBD2 (7 bases). Germline assignment: CDR1 KGHDR and CDR2 SFDVKD. CDR3 length: 16 amino acids. The V end was cut by 5 bases, the J end by 2 bases, with 16 bases between. CDR3 residues: CATSGKRGDYTDTQYF. The CDR3 region has the DNA TGTGCCACCAGTGGTAAGAGGGGGGACTACACAGATACGCAGTATTTT.

The J gene is TRBJ2-1, the V gene TRBV7-2; TRBD1 is a possible D gene (5 bases). V dropped 2 bases and J dropped 3 bases, with 14 bases sitting between them. Germline V gene lookup returns CDR1 SGHTA and CDR2 FQGNSA. The CDR3 extends over 16 amino acids. This chain's CDR3 is CASSLLLPDIYNEQFF. The DNA for the CDR3 is TGTGCCAGCAGCTTACTGTTGCCGGACATCTACAATGAGCAGTTCTTC. The variable domain in full, completed from reference TRBV7-2 and TRBJ2-1, reads GAGVSQSPSNKVTEKGKDVELRCDPISGHTALYWYRQSLGQGLEFLIYFQGNSAPDKSGLPSDRFSAERTGGSVSTLTIQRTQQEDSAVYLCASSLLLPDIYNEQFFGPGTRLTVL.

The chain couples TRBV12-3 or TRBV12-4 to TRBJ2-7, with 7 bases aligning to TRBD2. V shed 5 bases and J 6 bases; nucleotides not matched to a gene: 4. The CDR3 spans 12 residues. This CDR3 is CASSHTSVEQYF. The CDR3 DNA reads as TGTGCCAGCAGTCATACTAGCGTCGAGCAGTACTTC.

The chain employs TRBV7-9 and TRBJ2-7; 7 bases map to TRBD2. With 5 bases clipped from V and 4 bases from J, the junction kept 8 bases outside the gene matches. The CDR3 has 14 amino acids. In germline, CDR1 is SEHNR, CDR2 FQNEAQ (reference sequence). The CDR3 protein is CASSAPGLPYEQYF. CDR3 DNA: TGTGCCAGCAGCGCTCCGGGACTACCTTACGAGCAGTACTTC.

V and J are TRBV7-9 and TRBJ2-5, with TRBD1 identical over 8 bases. The germline CDR1 and CDR2 sequences are SEHNR and FQNEAQ (reference sequence). The V segment lost 4 bases and the J segment 5 bases; nucleotides outside the gene matches: 12. The CDR3 runs to 16 residues. The CDR3 DNA sequence: TGTGCCAGCAGCTCCTGGACAGGGAGAAAGTTCGAGACCCAGTACTTC. Translated: CASSSWTGRKFETQYF.

The chain couples TRBV28 to TRBJ2-5; tentative D call: TRBD1 (6 bases). From germline, CDR1 is MDHEN and CDR2 SYDVKM. The CDR3 has 16 amino acids. Between the trimmed V and J ends, which lost 7 bases and 3 bases, there was a span of 21 bases. In DNA, the CDR3 is TGTGCCAGCACCGGAGACTTACCGTACAGGGAAGAGACCCAGTACTTC. It translates to CASTGDLPYREETQYF.

CDR3 region: CASRARYGYTF. The CDR3 DNA sequence: TGTGCCAGCAGAGCCCGCTATGGCTACACCTTC. The rearrangement joins TRBV2 to TRBJ1-2; D unresolved. CDR1 SNHLY and CDR2 FYNNEI come from the germline V gene. This CDR3 has 11 amino acids. V lost 6 bases to trimming and J lost 4 bases, with 6 bases between them.

The chain joins TRBV7-2 to TRBJ2-2, with 8 bases lining up with TRBD2. From germline, CDR1 is SGHTA and CDR2 FQGNSA. Trimming cost V 7 bases and J 3 bases; bases outside gene matches: 10. The CDR3 totals 16 residues. The CDR3 DNA reads TGTGCCAGCAACCTGAATAGCGGGACTTACACCGGGGAGCTGTTTTTT. The encoded protein is CASNLNSGTYTGELFF.

This clonotype has a handful of counts. The rearrangement uses TRBV5-1 and TRBJ2-1; weak D call: TRBD2 (7 bases). This CDR3 spans 16 amino acids. Per the germline V gene, CDR1 is SGHRS and CDR2 is YFSETQ. Trimming cost V 0 bases and J 2 bases, with 12 bases left between them. In DNA, the CDR3 is TGCGCCAGCAGCTTGGGCGAGGGGGGGACCTACAATGAGCAGTTCTTC. Protein product: CASSLGEGGTYNEQFF.

V is TRBV3-1 and J is TRBJ2-2; D gene unclear. Germline assignment: CDR1 LGHDT and CDR2 YNNKEL (reference sequence). This CDR3 comprises 18 residues. V gave up 0 bases and J gave up 1 base, with 15 bases separating them. Written as DNA, the CDR3 is TGTGCCAGCAGCCAAGAAGGCGGTAGAGCCAGGAACACCGGGGAGCTGTTTTTT. Amino acids: CASSQEGGRARNTGELFF.

The rearrangement links TRBV5-1 to TRBJ2-5; 14 bases line up with TRBD2. This CDR3 is built from 18 residues. Losses at the gene ends were 0 bases for V and 5 bases for J; bases not matched to a gene: 9. The germline V gene has CDR1 SGHRS and CDR2 YFSETQ. This CDR3 is CASSLGTTSGRVGETQYF. As DNA, the CDR3 is TGCGCCAGCAGCTTGGGGACGACTAGCGGGAGGGTTGGGGAGACCCAGTACTTC.

The J gene is TRBJ2-5, the V gene TRBV3-1, with 7 nucleotides matching TRBD2. Germline CDR1 is LGHDT and CDR2 is YNNKEL (reference sequence). The CDR3 runs 16 residues. V gave up 1 base and J gave up 1 base; unmatched junction bases: 6. The CDR3 region is CASSQVGAGRQETQYF. As DNA, the CDR3 is TGTGCCAGCAGCCAAGTTGGAGCGGGGCGCCAAGAGACCCAGTACTTC.

The chain is built from TRBV20-1 and TRBJ2-7, with 9 bases lining up with TRBD2. The CDR3 loop spans 17 amino acids. Germline V gene lookup returns CDR1 DFQATT and CDR2 SNEGSKA (reference sequence). J lost 3 bases, V lost 5 bases, and 17 bases had no gene match. This CDR3 reads CSAPDPSSSGNGYEQYF. CDR3 in DNA: TGCAGTGCTCCCGACCCCAGTTCTAGCGGGAACGGCTACGAGCAGTACTTC.

The chain employs TRBV12-5 and TRBJ1-5, with no clear D. The germline V gene encodes CDR1 LGHNT and CDR2 FRNRAP. V was trimmed by 3 bases and J by 4 bases, leaving 7 bases between them. The CDR3 sequence is 13 residues long. The CDR3 loop reads CASGFWENQPQHF. The CDR3 coding sequence is TGTGCTAGTGGTTTTTGGGAAAATCAGCCCCAGCATTTT.